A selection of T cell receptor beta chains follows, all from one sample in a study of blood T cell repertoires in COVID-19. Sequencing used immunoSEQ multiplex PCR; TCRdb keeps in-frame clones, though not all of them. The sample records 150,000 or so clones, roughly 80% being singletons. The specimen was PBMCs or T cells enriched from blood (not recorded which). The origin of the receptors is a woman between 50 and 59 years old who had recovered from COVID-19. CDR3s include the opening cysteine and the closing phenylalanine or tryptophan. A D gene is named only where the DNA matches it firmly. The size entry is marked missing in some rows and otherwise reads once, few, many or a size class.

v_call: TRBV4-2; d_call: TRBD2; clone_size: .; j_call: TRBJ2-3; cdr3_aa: CASSQEVTSGRDTQYF; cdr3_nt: TGTGCCAGCAGCCAAGAGGTGACTAGCGGGAGGGATACGCAGTATTTT
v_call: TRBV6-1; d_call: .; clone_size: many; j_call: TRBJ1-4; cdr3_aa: CASSAYTGSGNEKLFF; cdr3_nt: TGTGCCAGCAGTGCATATACAGGGTCGGGAAATGAAAAACTGTTTTTT
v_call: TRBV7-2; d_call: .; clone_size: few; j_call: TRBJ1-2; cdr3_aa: CASSFDRLYGYTF; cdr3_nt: TGTGCCAGCAGCTTCGACAGGCTCTATGGCTACACCTTC
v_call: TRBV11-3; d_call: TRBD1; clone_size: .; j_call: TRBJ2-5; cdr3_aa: CASSRDRDVVFGTQYF; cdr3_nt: TGTGCCAGCAGCCGTGACAGGGATGTGGTATTTGGGACCCAGTACTTC
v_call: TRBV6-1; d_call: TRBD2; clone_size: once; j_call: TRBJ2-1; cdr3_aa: CASSEGTGLAIGEQFF; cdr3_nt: TGTGCCAGCAGTGAAGGCACCGGACTAGCCATCGGTGAGCAGTTCTTC
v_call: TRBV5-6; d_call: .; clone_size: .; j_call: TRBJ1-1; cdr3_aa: CASSLEGRVTEAFF; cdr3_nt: TGTGCCAGCAGCTTGGAAGGGAGGGTCACTGAAGCTTTCTTT
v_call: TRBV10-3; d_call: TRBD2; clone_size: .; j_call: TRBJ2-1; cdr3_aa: CAIWTSAGEQFF; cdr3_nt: TGTGCCATTTGGACTAGCGCTGGTGAGCAGTTCTTC
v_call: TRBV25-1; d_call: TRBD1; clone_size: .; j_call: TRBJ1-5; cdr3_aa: CASGDRVSNQPQHF; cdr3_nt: TGTGCCAGCGGTGACAGGGTAAGCAATCAGCCCCAGCATTTT
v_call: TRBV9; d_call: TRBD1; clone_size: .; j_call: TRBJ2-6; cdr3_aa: CASSVKGQGYSGANVLTF; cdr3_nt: TGTGCCAGCAGCGTAAAGGGACAGGGGTACTCTGGGGCCAACGTCCTGACTTTC
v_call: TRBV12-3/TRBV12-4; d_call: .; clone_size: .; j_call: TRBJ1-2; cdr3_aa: CASRPSGNYGYTF; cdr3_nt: TGTGCCAGCAGGCCTTCGGGTAACTATGGCTACACCTTC
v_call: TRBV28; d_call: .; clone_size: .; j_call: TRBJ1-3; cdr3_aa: CASSSRTVFGNTIYF; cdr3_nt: TGTGCCAGCAGTTCCCGGACAGTCTTTGGAAACACCATATATTTT
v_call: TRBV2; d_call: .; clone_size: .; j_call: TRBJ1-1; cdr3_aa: CASRLDRQAFF; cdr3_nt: TGTGCCAGCAGGCTTGACAGACAAGCTTTCTTT
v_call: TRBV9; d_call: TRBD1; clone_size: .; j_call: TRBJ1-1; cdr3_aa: CASSVGTATEAFF; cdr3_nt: TGTGCCAGCAGCGTGGGGACAGCGACTGAAGCTTTCTTT
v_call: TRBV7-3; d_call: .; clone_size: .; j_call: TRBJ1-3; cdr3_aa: CASSPTGPSPIYF; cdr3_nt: TGTGCCAGCAGCCCCACTGGGCCCAGCCCCATATATTTT
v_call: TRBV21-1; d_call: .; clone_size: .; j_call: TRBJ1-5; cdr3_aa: CASSRLETGLYSNQPQHF; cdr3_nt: TGTGCCAGCAGCCGCCTGGAAACAGGGCTCTATAGCAATCAGCCCCAGCATTTT
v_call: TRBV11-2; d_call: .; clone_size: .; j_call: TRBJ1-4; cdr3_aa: CASSFRGEKLFF; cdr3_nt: TGTGCCAGCAGCTTCAGGGGTGAAAAACTGTTTTTT
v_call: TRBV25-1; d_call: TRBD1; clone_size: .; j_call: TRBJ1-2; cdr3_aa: CASTGQGALYGYTF; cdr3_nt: TGTGCCAGCACAGGACAGGGGGCCCTCTATGGCTACACCTTC
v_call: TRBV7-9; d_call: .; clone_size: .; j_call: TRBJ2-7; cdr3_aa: CASSLILTGGSYEQYF; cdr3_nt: TGTGCCAGCAGCTTGATTCTGACAGGAGGATCCTACGAGCAGTACTTC
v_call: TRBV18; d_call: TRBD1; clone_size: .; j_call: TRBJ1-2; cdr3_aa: CASSPGTGIYGYTF; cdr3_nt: TGTGCCAGCTCCCCCGGGACAGGGATCTATGGCTACACCTTC
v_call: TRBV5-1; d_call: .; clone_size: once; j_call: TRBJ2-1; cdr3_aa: CASSLEAPEQFF; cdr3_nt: TGCGCCAGCAGCTTGGAAGCCCCGGAGCAGTTCTTC
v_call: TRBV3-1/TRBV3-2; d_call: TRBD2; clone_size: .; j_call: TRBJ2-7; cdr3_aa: CASSQHERGEQYF; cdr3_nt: TGTGCCAGCAGCCAACATGAGCGGGGCGAGCAGTACTTC
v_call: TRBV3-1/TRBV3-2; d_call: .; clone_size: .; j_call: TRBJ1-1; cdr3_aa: CASSQVAGNTEAFF; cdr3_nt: TGTGCCAGCAGCCAAGTGGCGGGGAACACTGAAGCTTTCTTT
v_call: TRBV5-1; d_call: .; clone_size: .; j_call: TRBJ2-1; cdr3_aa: CASSLYRSGDEQFF; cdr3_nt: TGCGCCAGCAGCTTGTACAGGAGTGGGGATGAGCAGTTCTTC
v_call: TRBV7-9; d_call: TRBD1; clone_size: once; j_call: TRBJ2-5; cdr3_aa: CASSLAYGRGYQETQYF; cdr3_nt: TGTGCCAGCAGCTTAGCGTACGGCAGGGGGTACCAAGAGACCCAGTACTTC
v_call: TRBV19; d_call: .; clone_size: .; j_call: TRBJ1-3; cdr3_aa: CASSPYSGNTIYF; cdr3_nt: TGTGCCAGTAGTCCCTACTCTGGAAACACCATATATTTT
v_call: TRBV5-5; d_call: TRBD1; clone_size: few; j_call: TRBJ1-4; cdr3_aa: CASSVVGQGIEKLFF; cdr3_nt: TGTGCCAGCAGTGTGGTGGGACAGGGGATTGAAAAACTGTTTTTT
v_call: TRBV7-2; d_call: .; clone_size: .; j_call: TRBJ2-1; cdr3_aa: CASSENYNEQFF; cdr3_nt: TGTGCCAGCAGCGAGAACTACAATGAGCAGTTCTTC
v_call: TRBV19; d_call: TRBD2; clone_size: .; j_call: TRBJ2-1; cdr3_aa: CASSSRAGAGEQFF; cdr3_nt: TGTGCCAGTAGCAGTCGGGCGGGAGCGGGTGAGCAGTTCTTC
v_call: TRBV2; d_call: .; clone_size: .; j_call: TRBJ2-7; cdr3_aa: CASRGAGRQYEQYF; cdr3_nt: TGTGCCAGCAGGGGGGCAGGGCGTCAGTACGAGCAGTACTTC
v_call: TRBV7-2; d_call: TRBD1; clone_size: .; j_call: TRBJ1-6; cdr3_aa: CASSLGGPQGTRFNSPLHF; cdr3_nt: TGTGCCAGCAGCCTAGGGGGGCCACAGGGGACGCGTTTTAATTCACCCCTCCACTTT
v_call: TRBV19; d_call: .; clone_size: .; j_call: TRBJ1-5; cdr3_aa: CASSTRGDNQPQHF; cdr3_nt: TGTGCCAGTAGTACTCGCGGGGACAATCAGCCCCAGCATTTT
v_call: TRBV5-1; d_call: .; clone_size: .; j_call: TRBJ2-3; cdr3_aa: CASSFKASVTDTQYF; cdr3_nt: TGCGCCAGCAGCTTCAAGGCTAGCGTGACAGATACGCAGTATTTT
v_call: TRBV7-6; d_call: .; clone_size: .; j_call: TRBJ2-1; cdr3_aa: CASSLRTGDEQFF; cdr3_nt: TGTGCCAGCAGCTTAAGGACTGGGGATGAGCAGTTCTTC
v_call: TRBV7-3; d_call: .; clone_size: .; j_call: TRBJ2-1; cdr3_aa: CASSLFYRVDYNEQFF; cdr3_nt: TGTGCCAGCAGCTTATTCTACCGGGTGGACTACAATGAGCAGTTCTTC
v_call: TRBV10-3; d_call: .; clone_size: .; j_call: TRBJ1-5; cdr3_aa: CAISETGDEQPQHF; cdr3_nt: TGTGCCATCAGTGAAACGGGGGATGAACAGCCCCAGCATTTT
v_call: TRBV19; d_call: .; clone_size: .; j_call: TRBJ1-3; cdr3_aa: CASSIDGVGNTIYF; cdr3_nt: TGTGCCAGTAGTATAGACGGGGTCGGAAACACCATATATTTT
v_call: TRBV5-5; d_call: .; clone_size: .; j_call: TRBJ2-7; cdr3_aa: CASSLAGPYEQYF; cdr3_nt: TGTGCCAGCAGCTTGGCGGGTCCCTACGAGCAGTACTTC
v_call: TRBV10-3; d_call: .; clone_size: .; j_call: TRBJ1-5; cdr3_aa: CAIRKSGDSNQPQHF; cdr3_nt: TGTGCCATCAGAAAGTCGGGGGATAGCAATCAGCCCCAGCATTTT
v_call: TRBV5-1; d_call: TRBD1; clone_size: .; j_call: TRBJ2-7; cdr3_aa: CASSLDLGQTYEQYF; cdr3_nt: TGCGCCAGCAGCTTGGATCTGGGACAGACCTACGAGCAGTACTTC
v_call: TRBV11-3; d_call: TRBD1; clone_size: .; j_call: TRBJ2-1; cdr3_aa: CASSLEGQSRNEQFF; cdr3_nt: TGTGCCAGCAGCTTAGAGGGACAGAGTCGCAATGAGCAGTTCTTC
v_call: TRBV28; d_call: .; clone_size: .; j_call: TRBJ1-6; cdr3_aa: CASSTNTGVSSPLHF; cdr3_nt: TGTGCCAGCAGTACTAATACCGGGGTATCTTCACCCCTCCACTTT
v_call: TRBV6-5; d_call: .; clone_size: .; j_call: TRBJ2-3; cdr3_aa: CASTYPIPTDTQYF; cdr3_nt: TGTGCCAGCACTTATCCAATCCCCACAGATACGCAGTATTTT
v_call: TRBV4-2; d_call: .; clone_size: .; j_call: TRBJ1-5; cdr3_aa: CASSQGQYQPQHF; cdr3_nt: TGTGCCAGCAGCCAAGGGCAGTATCAGCCCCAGCATTTT
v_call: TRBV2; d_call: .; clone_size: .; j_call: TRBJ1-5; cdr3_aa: CASSEDRSFSNQPQHF; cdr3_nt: TGTGCCAGCAGTGAAGACAGATCCTTTAGCAATCAGCCCCAGCATTTT
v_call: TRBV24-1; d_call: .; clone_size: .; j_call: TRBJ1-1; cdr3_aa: CATRLQGHTEAFF; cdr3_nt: TGTGCCACCAGGTTACAGGGTCACACTGAAGCTTTCTTT
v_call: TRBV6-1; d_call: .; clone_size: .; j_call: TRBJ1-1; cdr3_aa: CASSEATANTEAFF; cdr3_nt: TGTGCCAGCAGTGAGGCCACAGCCAACACTGAAGCTTTCTTT
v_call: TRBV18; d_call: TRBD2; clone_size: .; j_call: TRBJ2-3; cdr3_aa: CASSPPLAGADTQYF; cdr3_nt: TGTGCCAGCTCACCACCACTAGCGGGGGCAGATACGCAGTATTTT
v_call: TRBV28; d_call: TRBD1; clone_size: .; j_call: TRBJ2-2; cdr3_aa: CASRHTGAGGELFF; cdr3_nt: TGTGCCAGCAGACATACAGGGGCCGGCGGGGAGCTGTTTTTT